This T cell receptor (beta chain) is drawn from a study of CD4 T cell repertoires in COVID-19 listed by TCRdb under 2021. Study-level background: For cross-reactivity analysis, CFSE-low cells were expanded with IL-2 for about 9 days and were then relabeled and restimulated with spike proteins from other coronaviruses. In COVID-19-recovered individuals, the study described naturally processed CD4+ T cell responses to SARS-CoV-2 spike and nucleoprotein and used TCR Vbeta sequencing to evaluate clonal composition. TCR Vbeta repertoire analysis of SARS-CoV-2-reactive T cells was conducted at the subset level in a few recovered individuals.

Memory T cell samples that were not cultured went straight to sequencing right after ex vivo isolation. CD4+ total memory, central memory, effector memory and circulating T follicular helper cells were isolated from peripheral blood mononuclear cells. The study at large found these results: Several of the most expanded SARS-CoV-2-reactive clonotypes were found to be shared between two or all three memory subsets, suggesting intraclonal diversification. Consistent with cross-reactivity, between about 7 and 26% of SARS-CoV-2 clonotypes also showed up in secondary cultures stimulated with SARS-CoV and/or HKU1 spike.

V drops 2 bases and J drops 0 bases, leaving 8 bases in between. Including cysteine and phenylalanine, the CDR3 has 14 amino acids. This entry keeps only the CDR3 DNA: 42 bases, framed from base 1. For CDR1 and CDR2, the germline V gene (reference sequence) lists SGHNT and YYREEE. The library relied on the immunoSEQ multiplex PCR assay. As for the authors' bioinformatics: The Chao-Jaccard similarity index and counts of shared clonotypes were used to quantify repertoire overlap between subsets. The immuneACCESS repertoire file appears here via TCRdb, limited to in-frame rearrangements. These files lack a portion of the clones; in checked studies, under half of the deficit traces to unresolved V genes, and the cause of the others is not known. Clone size and V and J calls were adopted from that table, with D and trimming inferred from the DNA. The sample table shows 7,500 to 8,500 clones, and around four fifths are seen once. The ten largest clonotypes hold approximately 2.3% of the sample.

Comments on this clone: This clone's antigen is unknown. It has no much larger one-base neighbor in the sample; base qualities were not kept.

The chain is assembled from TRBV5-4 and TRBJ1-1; no D segment can be confidently identified. Sequencing was performed on effector memory CD4+ T cells from blood, taken before the COVID-19 pandemic. Reading the label with the study, this specimen's cell subset or site is: CD4+ T effector memory cells. This sequence originates from a human donor who had COVID-19. The CDR3 loop reads CASSFYQVNTEAFF. The sequenced DNA is TGTGCCAGCAGCTTCTACCAGGTGAACACTGAAGCTTTCTTT.